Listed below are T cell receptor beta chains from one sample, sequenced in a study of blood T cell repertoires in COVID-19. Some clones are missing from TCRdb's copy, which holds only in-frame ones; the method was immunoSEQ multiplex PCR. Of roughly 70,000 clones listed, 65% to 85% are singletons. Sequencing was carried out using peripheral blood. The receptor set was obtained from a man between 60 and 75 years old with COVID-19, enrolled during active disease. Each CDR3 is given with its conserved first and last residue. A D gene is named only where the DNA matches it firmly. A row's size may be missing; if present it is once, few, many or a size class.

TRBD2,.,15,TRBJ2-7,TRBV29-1,CSDSPLAGASYEQYF,TGCAGCGACTCCCCACTAGCGGGAGCCTCCTACGAGCAGTACTTC
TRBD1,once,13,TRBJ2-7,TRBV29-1,CSARQGLSYEQYF,TGCAGCGCTCGACAGGGCTTGTCCTACGAGCAGTACTTC
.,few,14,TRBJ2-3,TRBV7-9,CASSHPEDTDTQYF,TGTGCCAGCAGCCATCCAGAGGACACAGATACGCAGTATTTT
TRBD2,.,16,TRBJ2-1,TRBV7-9,CASSLPGTRAYNEQFF,TGTGCCAGCAGCTTACCAGGGACTAGAGCCTACAATGAGCAGTTCTTC
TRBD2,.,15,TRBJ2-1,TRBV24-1,CAPGVGTSGPNEQFF,TGTGCACCGGGAGTAGGGACTAGCGGTCCTAATGAGCAGTTCTTC
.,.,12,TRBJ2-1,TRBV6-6,CASSPPYNEQFF,TGTGCCAGCAGTCCTCCCTACAATGAGCAGTTCTTC
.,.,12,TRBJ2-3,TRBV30,CAWSITRDTQYF,TGTGCCTGGAGTATTACACGAGATACGCAGTATTTT
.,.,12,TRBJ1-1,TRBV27,CASSDPGFEAFF,TGTGCCAGCAGCGACCCAGGGTTTGAAGCTTTCTTT
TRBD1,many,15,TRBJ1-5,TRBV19,CASTTRQGTFWPQHF,TGTGCCAGTACCACCCGACAGGGAACTTTTTGGCCCCAGCATTTT
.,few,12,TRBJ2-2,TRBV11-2,CASSWATGELFF,TGTGCCAGCAGCTGGGCCACCGGGGAGCTGTTTTTT
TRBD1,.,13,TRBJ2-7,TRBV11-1,CASSPRGRDEQYF,TGTGCCAGCAGCCCCAGGGGGCGGGACGAGCAGTACTTC
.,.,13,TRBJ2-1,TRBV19,CASQRQAYNEQFF,TGTGCCAGTCAGCGACAGGCCTACAATGAGCAGTTCTTC
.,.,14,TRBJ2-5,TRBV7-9,CASSPTGSLGTQYF,TGTGCCAGCAGCCCGACAGGCTCCTTGGGGACCCAGTACTTC
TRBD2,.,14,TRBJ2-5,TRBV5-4,CASNERGADETQYF,TGTGCCAGCAACGAGCGGGGGGCGGATGAGACCCAGTACTTC
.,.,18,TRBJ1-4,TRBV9,CASSVAELGPGYGEKLFF,TGTGCCAGCAGCGTAGCAGAACTCGGGCCAGGGTACGGAGAAAAACTGTTTTTT
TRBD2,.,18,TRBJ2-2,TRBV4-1,CASSTDMWEGPRTGELFF,TGCGCCAGCAGCACCGATATGTGGGAGGGCCCGCGCACCGGGGAGCTGTTTTTT
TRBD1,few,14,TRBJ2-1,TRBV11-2,CASSPQDRYNEQFF,TGTGCCAGCAGCCCCCAGGACAGGTACAATGAGCAGTTCTTC
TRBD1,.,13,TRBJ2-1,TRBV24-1,CATSGPSTGDLFF,TGTGCCACCAGTGGCCCTTCTACAGGGGACCTGTTCTTC
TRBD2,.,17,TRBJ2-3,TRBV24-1,CATSDPWRGGSTDTQYF,TGTGCCACCAGTGACCCCTGGCGGGGGGGGAGCACAGATACGCAGTATTTT
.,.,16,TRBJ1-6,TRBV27,CASSTKPHNWNSPLHF,TGTGCCAGCAGTACTAAGCCGCATAACTGGAATTCACCCCTCCACTTT
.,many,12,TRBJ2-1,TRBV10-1,CASSEYSAGQFF,TGCGCCAGCAGTGAGTACTCGGCGGGACAGTTCTTC
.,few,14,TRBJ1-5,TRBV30,CAWSREYSNQPQHF,TGTGCCTGGAGTAGGGAGTATAGCAATCAGCCCCAGCATTTT
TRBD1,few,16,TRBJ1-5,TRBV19,CASSGRQGAPGQPQHF,TGTGCCAGTAGTGGGAGACAGGGGGCGCCGGGTCAGCCCCAGCATTTT
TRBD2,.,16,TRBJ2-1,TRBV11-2,CASSLFSGGAGNEQFF,TGTGCCAGCAGCTTATTTAGCGGGGGGGCGGGCAATGAGCAGTTCTTC
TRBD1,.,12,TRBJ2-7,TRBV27,CATRDRSYEQYF,TGTGCCACCAGGGACAGGAGCTACGAGCAGTACTTC
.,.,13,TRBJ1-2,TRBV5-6,CASSFTRDYGYTF,TGTGCCAGCAGCTTCACCCGCGACTATGGCTACACCTTC
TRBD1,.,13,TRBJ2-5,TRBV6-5,CASSWGQGETQYF,TGTGCCAGCAGTTGGGGACAGGGGGAGACCCAGTACTTC
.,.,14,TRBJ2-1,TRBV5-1,CASSNDFSYNEQFF,TGCGCCAGCAGCAATGACTTCTCCTACAATGAGCAGTTCTTC
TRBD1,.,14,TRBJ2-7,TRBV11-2,CASRTDRVFGEQYF,TGTGCCAGCAGGACCGACAGGGTATTTGGCGAGCAGTACTTC
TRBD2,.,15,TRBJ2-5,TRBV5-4,CASSSLAGGRETQYF,TGTGCCAGCAGCTCACTAGCGGGGGGGCGGGAGACCCAGTACTTC
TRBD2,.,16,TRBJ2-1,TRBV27,CASSPWSGGAANEQFF,TGTGCCAGCAGTCCCTGGAGCGGGGGGGCCGCAAATGAGCAGTTCTTC
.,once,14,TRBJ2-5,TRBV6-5,CASSYTREQETQYF,TGTGCCAGCAGTTACACCCGGGAGCAAGAGACCCAGTACTTC
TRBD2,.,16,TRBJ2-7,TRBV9,CASSLTSDPSLGEQYF,TGTGCCAGCAGCCTTACTAGCGACCCGTCACTTGGGGAGCAGTACTTC
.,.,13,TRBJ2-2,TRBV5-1,CASSLSSSGELFF,TGCGCCAGCAGCTTATCCTCGAGCGGGGAGCTGTTTTTT
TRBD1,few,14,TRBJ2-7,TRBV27,CASSIGTGAYEQYF,TGTGCCAGCAGCATCGGGACAGGGGCCTACGAGCAGTACTTC
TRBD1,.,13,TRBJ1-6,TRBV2,CASKGQYNSPLHF,TGTGCCAGCAAGGGACAGTATAATTCACCCCTCCACTTT
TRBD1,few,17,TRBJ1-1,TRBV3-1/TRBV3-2,CASSQEGQALWNTEAFF,TGTGCCAGCAGCCAAGAGGGACAGGCACTCTGGAACACTGAAGCTTTCTTT
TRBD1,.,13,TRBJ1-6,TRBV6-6,CASRPGQLSPLHF,TGTGCCAGCAGGCCGGGACAGCTATCACCCCTCCACTTT
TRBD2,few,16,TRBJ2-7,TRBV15,CATSRDHSGGTYEQYF,TGTGCCACCAGCAGAGACCATAGCGGGGGGACTTACGAGCAGTACTTC
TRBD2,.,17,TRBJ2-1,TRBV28,CASRASGGIFSYNEQFF,TGTGCCAGCAGAGCGAGCGGGGGTATCTTCTCCTACAATGAGCAGTTCTTC
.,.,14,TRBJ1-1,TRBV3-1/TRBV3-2,CASSPMQQGPEAFF,TGTGCCAGCAGTCCAATGCAACAGGGCCCTGAAGCTTTCTTT
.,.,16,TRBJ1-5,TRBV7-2,CASSPGGGTGNQPQHF,TGTGCCAGCAGCCCCGGTGGGGGGACCGGCAATCAGCCCCAGCATTTT
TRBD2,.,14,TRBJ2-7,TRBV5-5,CASSFSSGSYEQYF,TGTGCCAGCAGCTTTTCTAGCGGGTCCTACGAGCAGTACTTC
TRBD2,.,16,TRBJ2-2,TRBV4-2,CASKVSGRSDTGELFF,TGTGCCAGCAAGGTTAGCGGGAGAAGCGACACCGGGGAGCTGTTTTTT
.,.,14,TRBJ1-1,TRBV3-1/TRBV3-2,CASSQDHARAEAFF,TGTGCCAGCAGCCAAGATCATGCGAGGGCTGAAGCTTTCTTT
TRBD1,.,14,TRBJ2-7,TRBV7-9,CASRRGQGEDEQYF,TGTGCCAGCAGACGAGGACAGGGGGAGGACGAGCAGTACTTC
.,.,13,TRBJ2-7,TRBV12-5,CASGLEIQYEQYF,TGTGCTAGTGGCCTCGAGATTCAATACGAGCAGTACTTC
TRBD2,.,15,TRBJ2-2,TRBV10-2,CASSIAGVNTGELFF,TGCGCCAGCAGTATAGCGGGGGTTAACACCGGGGAGCTGTTTTTT
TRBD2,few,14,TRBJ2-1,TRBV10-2,CAVKGASGNNEQFF,TGCGCCGTTAAAGGGGCTAGCGGGAACAATGAGCAGTTCTTC
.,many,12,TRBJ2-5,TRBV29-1,CSVDRGEETQYF,TGCAGCGTTGACCGGGGTGAAGAGACCCAGTACTTC
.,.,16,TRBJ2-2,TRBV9,CASSASRDSLFGELFF,TGTGCCAGCAGCGCGAGCCGGGACTCGCTCTTTGGGGAGCTGTTTTTT
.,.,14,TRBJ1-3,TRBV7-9,CASSRQGRGNTIYF,TGTGCCAGCAGCCGTCAGGGGAGAGGAAACACCATATATTTT
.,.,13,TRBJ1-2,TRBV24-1,CATSSRGAHGYTF,TGTGCCACCAGTAGCCGTGGGGCTCATGGCTACACCTTC
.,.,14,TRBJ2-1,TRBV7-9,CASRGPGFSNEQFF,TGTGCCAGCAGAGGCCCAGGGTTTAGCAATGAGCAGTTCTTC
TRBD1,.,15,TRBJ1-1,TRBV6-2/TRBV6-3,CASSYRGPMNTEAFF,TGTGCCAGCAGTTACAGGGGGCCCATGAACACTGAAGCTTTCTTT
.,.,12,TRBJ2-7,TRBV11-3,CASSITSESIYF,TGTGCCAGCAGCATCACCTCCGAGAGCATCTACTTC
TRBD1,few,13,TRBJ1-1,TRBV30,CAWKDRSNTEAFF,TGTGCCTGGAAGGACAGGTCGAACACTGAAGCTTTCTTT
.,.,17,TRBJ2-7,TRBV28,CASTPGGYQGGFNEQYF,TGTGCCAGCACCCCGGGTGGGTATCAGGGCGGATTCAACGAGCAGTACTTC
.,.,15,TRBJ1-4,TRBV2,CASSESAQGGEKLFF,TGTGCCAGCAGTGAAAGTGCTCAGGGAGGTGAAAAACTGTTTTTT
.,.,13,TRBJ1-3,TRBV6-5,CASSYAGGNTIYF,TGTGCCAGCAGTTACGCGGGGGGAAACACCATATATTTT